Below are 25 T cell receptor beta chains sequenced from a single sample in a study. TCRdb reprocessed the 5' RACE reads with MiXCR, giving one entry per CDR3 protein. The sample shows about 64,000 distinct CDR3 sequences, roughly 22% of them seen only once. The source material was memory CD4+ T cells sorted from a lymph node. Specified subset: memory CD4+ T cells, CD4+CD45RO+CD25-. These receptors originate from a female donor with breast cancer.

Many counts were recorded for this clonotype. The chain recombines TRBV18 with TRBJ2-7, with 7 bases aligning to TRBD1. The CDR3 spans 16 residues. V lost 2 bases to trimming and J lost 6 bases; unmatched junction nucleotides: 13. Germline CDR1 KGHSH, CDR2 LQKENI. The DNA of the CDR3 is TGTGCCAGCTCACCAGGGGTGGGACAGTCCTTTCCCGAGCAGTACTTC. Amino acids: CASSPGVGQSFPEQYF. The full variable domain, with the rest looked up from reference TRBV18 and TRBJ2-7, is NAGVMQNPRHLVRRRGQEARLRCSPMKGHSHVYWYRQLPEEGLKFMVYLQKENIIDESGMPKERFSAEFPKEGPSILRIQQVVRGDSAAYFCASSPGVGQSFPEQYFGPGTRLTVT.

The chain combines TRBV6-5 with TRBJ1-1; 7 bases align to TRBD1. The CDR3 extends over 16 amino acids. The V gene's germline CDR1 is MNHEY and CDR2 SVGAGI. The V and J ends lost 2 bases and 0 bases, in that order; junction bases with no gene match: 6. The CDR3 is CASSYLWTGLNTEAFF. As DNA, the CDR3 is TGTGCCAGCAGTTACCTCTGGACAGGCTTGAACACTGAAGCTTTCTTT.

In this sample, this clonotype turned up a few times. The genes are TRBV12-2 and TRBJ1-3; TRBD1 is the table's D call, not checked against the DNA. TRBV12-2 has pseudogene status. The CDR3 consists of 14 residues. This CDR3 reads CASRYRDRAYTIYF. In DNA form, the CDR3 reads TGTGCAAGTCGTTACCGGGACAGGGCGTACACCATATATTTT.

This clonotype has just a few counts. This chain links TRBV6-6 with TRBJ1-4; a possible D gene is TRBD1 (5 bases). V was clipped by 3 bases and J by 7 bases, with 6 bases between them. CDR3 size: 12 residues. The germline gives CDR1 MNHNY, CDR2 SVGAGI (reference sequence). The CDR3 coding sequence is TGTGCCAGCAGTTATCAGGGTGAAAAACTGTTTTTT. Its protein is CASSYQGEKLFF.

The sample holds many counts of this clonotype. V is TRBV7-9 and J is TRBJ2-7; TRBD1 matches at 9 bases. This CDR3 is built from 16 residues. Germline assignment: CDR1 SEHNR and CDR2 FQNEAQ (reference sequence). V trimming: 5 bases; J trimming: 9 bases; junction bases outside the gene matches: 17. The CDR3 sequence: CASSPRGQTGGRRQYF. The CDR3 coding sequence is TGTGCCAGCAGCCCACGAGGCCAAACAGGGGGCCGGAGGCAGTACTTC.

This clonotype was picked up many times. This chain connects TRBV5-1 to TRBJ1-1; the D gene is possibly TRBD1 (5 bases). There are 16 residues in the CDR3. V was trimmed by 2 bases and J by 0 bases, leaving 14 bases between them. Germline CDR1 and CDR2: SGHRS and YFSETQ. CDR3 DNA sequence: TGCGCCAGCAGCTTCGGTTCAGGACACCTGAACACTGAAGCTTTCTTT. The encoded protein is CASSFGSGHLNTEAFF.

The rearrangement joins TRBV7-2 to TRBJ2-1, with a weak D call TRBD1 (7 bases). V lost 6 bases, J lost 2 bases, and 14 bases lay in between. The germline V gene encodes CDR1 SGHTA and CDR2 FQGNSA. This CDR3 has 15 amino acids. In DNA form, the CDR3 reads TGTGCCAGCAGTGGAGGGGGCATGACCTACAATGAGCAGTTCTTC. This gives the protein CASSGGGMTYNEQFF.

The rearrangement links TRBV7-2 to TRBJ2-7; no definite D call. Trimming pared 5 bases from V and 5 bases from J, leaving 19 bases between. The V gene's germline CDR1 is SGHTA and CDR2 FQGNSA. The CDR3 has 15 residues. In DNA form, the CDR3 reads TGTGCCAGCAGCGAGATGAACCCAGGTCGAGACGAGCAGTACTTC. Translating it yields CASSEMNPGRDEQYF.

This clonotype was recorded a few times. This sequence joins TRBV9 and TRBJ1-2, with 7 positions matching TRBD1. Losses at the gene ends were 0 bases for V and 6 bases for J; bases not matched to a gene: 8. Germline V gene sequence: CDR1 SGDLS, CDR2 YYNGEE. This CDR3 is 15 amino acids long. The CDR3, as DNA: TGTGCCAGCAGCGTAGCAGGGCAGGGGGATGATGGCTACACCTTC. Its translation: CASSVAGQGDDGYTF.

The genes are TRBV12-3 or TRBV12-4 and TRBJ1-1; the D gene is possibly TRBD1 (5 bases). This CDR3 comprises 11 residues. Trimming pared 9 bases from V and 4 bases from J, leaving 9 bases between. The CDR3 protein is CASGRGTEAFF. The CDR3 region has the DNA TGTGCCAGTGGAAGGGGCACTGAAGCTTTCTTT.

The chain uses TRBV12-3 or TRBV12-4 and TRBJ2-5, with 7 nucleotides matching TRBD2. J gave up 5 bases and V 2 bases, and 8 bases lay outside the gene matches. The CDR3 has 15 amino acids. The chain's CDR3 is CASSLMAGDGETQYF. The CDR3 DNA reads as TGTGCCAGCAGTTTAATGGCGGGAGATGGGGAGACCCAGTACTTC.

This clonotype occurred many times. This chain links TRBV7-2 with TRBJ1-6; 8 nucleotides align to TRBD1. The CDR3 spans 14 residues. Germline CDR1 is SGHTA and CDR2 is FQGNSA. J gave up 8 bases and V 6 bases, and 6 bases lay outside the gene matches. The CDR3, as DNA: TGTGCCAGCAGGGGACAGGTTAAATATTCACCCCTCCACTTT. Its protein product is CASRGQVKYSPLHF.

The V call is TRBV25-1, the J call TRBJ2-1; TRBD2 matches at 14 bases. The germline gives CDR1 MGHDK, CDR2 SYGVNS. The CDR3 consists of 17 residues. The V gene end was trimmed by 6 bases and the J gene end by 5 bases; junction bases not matched to a gene: 9. This CDR3 is CASSLRGTSGRDNEQFF. The CDR3 DNA is TGTGCCAGCAGCCTACGTGGGACTAGCGGGAGAGACAATGAGCAGTTCTTC.

This clonotype has just a few counts. The chain carries TRBV6-5 and TRBJ2-2; 9 bases agree with TRBD2. This CDR3 is built from 15 residues. V was clipped by 4 bases and J by 7 bases; unmatched bases: 7. Germline assignment: CDR1 MNHEY and CDR2 SVGAGI. Here the CDR3 DNA reads TGTGCCAGCAGTTTCCGCGCTAGCGGGGACGGGGAGCTGTTTTTT. This codes for CASSFRASGDGELFF.

The genes are TRBV5-1 and TRBJ1-1; possible D gene TRBD1, 5 bases. CDR3 length: 13 amino acids. The V gene's germline CDR1 is SGHRS and CDR2 YFSETQ. Trimming shortened V by 0 bases and J by 13 bases, and 16 bases separated the two germline ends. The CDR3 loop is CASSLEGSGRVFF. The CDR3 region has the DNA TGCGCCAGCAGCTTGGAGGGGTCAGGGAGGGTTTTCTTT.

The rearrangement joins TRBV7-2 to TRBJ2-3; 14 positions match TRBD2. There are 16 residues in the CDR3. The V gene's germline CDR1 is SGHTA and CDR2 FQGNSA. J lost 1 base, V lost 5 bases, and 2 bases had no gene match. The CDR3, as DNA: TGTGCCAGCAGCGGGACTAGCGGGAGCCGCACAGATACGCAGTATTTT. Its translation is CASSGTSGSRTDTQYF.

The V call is TRBV27, the J call TRBJ1-4; no firm D call. The V and J ends lost 4 bases and 4 bases respectively, with 13 bases between them. CDR1 MNHEY and CDR2 SMNVEV come from the germline V gene (reference sequence). The CDR3 is made up of 15 amino acids. The CDR3 reads CASSSMAAGNEKLFF. CDR3 sequence (DNA): TGTGCCAGCAGTTCGATGGCGGCGGGTAATGAAAAACTGTTTTTT.

The V and J genes are TRBV29-1 and TRBJ2-1, with TRBD2 matching 7 bases. Germline V gene sequence: CDR1 SQVTM, CDR2 ANQGSEA. The CDR3 totals 17 residues. Unmatched junction bases numbered 24, after V lost 7 bases and J lost 9 bases. Here the CDR3 reads CSGQEGSWTSRASEQFF. The CDR3 nucleotides are TGCAGCGGCCAGGAGGGGTCATGGACTAGTAGGGCTAGTGAGCAGTTCTTC.

As regards this clonotype: The junction differs from germline at one of its ends, possibly a read error. The chain employs TRBV9 and TRBJ2-7; TRBD1 matches at 7 bases. Per the germline V gene, CDR1 is SGDLS and CDR2 is YYNGEE. This CDR3 is built from 16 residues. The CDR3 spells CVSSSHEGGLTYEQYF. The CDR3 DNA sequence: TGTGTCAGCAGCTCACATGAAGGGGGCCTTACCTACGAGCAGTACTTC.

The rearrangement links TRBV5-1 to TRBJ2-3; no clear D. The length of the CDR3 is 13 residues. Looked up from germline, CDR1 is SGHRS and CDR2 is YFSETQ. V lost 5 bases, J lost 4 bases, and 11 bases lay in between. The CDR3 DNA reads as TGCGCCAGCAGAGCGACATTGGCAGATACGCAGTATTTT. It is translated as CASRATLADTQYF.

This clonotype was recorded a few times. CDR3 sequence (DNA): TGTGCCAGCTTACTAGGGACCGCGCGGAAGAACACTGAAGCTTTCTTT. This codes for CASLLGTARKNTEAFF. The J gene is TRBJ1-1, the V gene TRBV6-1; TRBD1 might be the D (5 bases). Trimming cost V 8 bases and J 1 base, with 20 bases left between them. This CDR3 comprises 16 residues. The germline gives CDR1 MNHNS, CDR2 SASEGT.

This clonotype was counted between two and nine times. The chain carries TRBV29-1 and TRBJ2-3; D is perhaps TRBD2 (6 bases). The CDR3 covers 16 residues. V gave up 0 bases and J gave up 4 bases, with 17 bases separating them. CDR1 SQVTM and CDR2 ANQGSEA come from the germline V gene. CDR3 sequence reads: CSVEDWASVLPDTQYF. The CDR3 DNA follows: TGCAGCGTTGAAGATTGGGCTAGCGTTCTTCCAGATACGCAGTATTTT.

The genes are TRBV7-2 and TRBJ1-5; D remains ambiguous. Deletions cut 3 bases from V and 5 bases from J, with 14 bases between. The CDR3 is made up of 15 amino acids. Germline CDR1 is SGHTA and CDR2 is FQGNSA. This CDR3 reads CASSLIRGSDQPQHF. Here the CDR3 DNA reads TGTGCCAGCAGCTTGATACGAGGCTCTGATCAGCCCCAGCATTTT.

This chain uses TRBV29-1 with TRBJ2-6, with no clear D. CDR3 length equals 17 residues. The V and J ends lost 0 bases and 0 bases respectively, with 12 bases between them. From germline, CDR1 is SQVTM and CDR2 ANQGSEA. In DNA form, the CDR3 reads TGCAGCGTTGAAGATCGTGGCAGGTCCTCTGGGGCCAACGTCCTGACTTTC. Its translation is CSVEDRGRSSGANVLTF.

The sample holds a few counts of this clonotype. This chain uses TRBV6-5 with TRBJ2-7; 9 bases are shared with TRBD1. CDR3 length: 13 residues. J lost 3 bases, V lost 5 bases, and 2 bases had no gene match. Germline loops: CDR1 MNHEY, CDR2 SVGAGI. The CDR3, as DNA: TGTGCCAGCAGTCAGACAGGGGGCTACGAGCAGTACTTC. Its protein product is CASSQTGGYEQYF.